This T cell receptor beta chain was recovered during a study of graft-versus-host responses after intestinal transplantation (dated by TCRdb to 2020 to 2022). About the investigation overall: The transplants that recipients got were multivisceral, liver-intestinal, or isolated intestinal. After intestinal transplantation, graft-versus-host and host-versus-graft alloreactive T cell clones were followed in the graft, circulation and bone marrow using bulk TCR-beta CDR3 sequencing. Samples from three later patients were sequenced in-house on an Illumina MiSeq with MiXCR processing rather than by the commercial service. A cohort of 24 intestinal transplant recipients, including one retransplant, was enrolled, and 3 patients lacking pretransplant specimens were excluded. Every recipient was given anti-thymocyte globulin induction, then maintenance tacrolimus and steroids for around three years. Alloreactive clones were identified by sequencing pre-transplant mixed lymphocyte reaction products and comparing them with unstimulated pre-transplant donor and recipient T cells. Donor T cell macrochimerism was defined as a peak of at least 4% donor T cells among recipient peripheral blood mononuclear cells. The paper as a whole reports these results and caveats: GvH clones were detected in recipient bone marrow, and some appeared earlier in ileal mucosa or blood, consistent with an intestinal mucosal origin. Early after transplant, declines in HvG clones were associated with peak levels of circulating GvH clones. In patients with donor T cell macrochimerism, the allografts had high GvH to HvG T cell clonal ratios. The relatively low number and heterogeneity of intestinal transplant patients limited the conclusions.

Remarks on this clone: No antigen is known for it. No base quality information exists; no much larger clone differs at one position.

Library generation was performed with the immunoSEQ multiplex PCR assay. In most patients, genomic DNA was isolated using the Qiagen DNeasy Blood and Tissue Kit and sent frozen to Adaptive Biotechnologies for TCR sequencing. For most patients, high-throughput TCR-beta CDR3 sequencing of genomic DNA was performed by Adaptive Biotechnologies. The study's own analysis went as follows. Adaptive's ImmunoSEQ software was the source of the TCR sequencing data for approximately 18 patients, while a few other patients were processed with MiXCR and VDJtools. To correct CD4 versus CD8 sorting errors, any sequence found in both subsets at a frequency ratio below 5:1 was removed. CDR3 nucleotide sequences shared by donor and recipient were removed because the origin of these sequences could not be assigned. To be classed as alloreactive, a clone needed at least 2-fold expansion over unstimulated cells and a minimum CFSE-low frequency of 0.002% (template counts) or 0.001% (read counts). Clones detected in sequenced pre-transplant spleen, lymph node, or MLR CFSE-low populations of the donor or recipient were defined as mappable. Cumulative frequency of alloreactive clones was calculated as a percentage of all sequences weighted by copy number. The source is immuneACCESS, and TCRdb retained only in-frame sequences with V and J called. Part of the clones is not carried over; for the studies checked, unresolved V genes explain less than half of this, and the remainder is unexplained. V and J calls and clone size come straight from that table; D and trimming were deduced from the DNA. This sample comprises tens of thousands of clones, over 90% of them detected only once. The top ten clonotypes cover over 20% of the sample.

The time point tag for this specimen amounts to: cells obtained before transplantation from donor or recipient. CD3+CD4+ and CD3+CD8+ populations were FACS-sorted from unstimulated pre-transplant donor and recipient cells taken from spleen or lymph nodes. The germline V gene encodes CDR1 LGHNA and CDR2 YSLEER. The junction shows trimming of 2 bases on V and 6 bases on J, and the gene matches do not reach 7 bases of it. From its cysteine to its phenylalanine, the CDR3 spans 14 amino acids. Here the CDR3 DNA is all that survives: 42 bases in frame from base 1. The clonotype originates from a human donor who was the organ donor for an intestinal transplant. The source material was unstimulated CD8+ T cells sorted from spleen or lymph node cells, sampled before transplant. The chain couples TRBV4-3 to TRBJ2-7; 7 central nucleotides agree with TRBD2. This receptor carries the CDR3 CASSQHGRESEQYF. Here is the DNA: TGCGCCAGCAGCCAACATGGGCGGGAGAGCGAGCAGTACTTC.